This record concerns one T cell receptor beta chain sequence. The antigen remains undetermined. The germline V gene has CDR1 MGHRA and CDR2 YSYEKL. CDR3 length: 16 residues. With V trimmed by 0 bases and J by 3 bases, 5 bases remained unmatched. This specimen belongs to a study of T cells in Graves' hyperthyroidism and ophthalmopathy. Regarding the study as a whole: Ophthalmopathy was distinguished from stable hyperthyroidism by 13 V-J signatures. Among clonotypes expanded in thyroid above 0.001, most were also found in blood. A median 6.5 months before onset, the model predicted ophthalmopathy.

Hyperthyroidism was newly diagnosed in patients aged 18 to 65 (duration under 2 months). The TCR beta CDR3 regions underwent amplification using RNA transcripts as the source. HTBI primers were employed in a first-round RT-PCR of the TCR CDR3. TCRdb called the multiplex PCR reads again in MiXCR, with one record for every CDR3 protein. The sample carries approximately 430,000 distinct CDR3 sequences, around 14% recorded once. The clonotype comes from a woman between 18 and 29 years old with Graves' hyperthyroidism. V gene TRBV4-1 combines with J gene TRBJ2-7; 10 bases match TRBD2. The sequenced material came from blood. The CDR3 nucleotides are TGCGCCAGCAGCCAAGAATATAGCGGGGGGCACTACGAGCAGTACTTC. Its protein product is CASSQEYSGGHYEQYF.